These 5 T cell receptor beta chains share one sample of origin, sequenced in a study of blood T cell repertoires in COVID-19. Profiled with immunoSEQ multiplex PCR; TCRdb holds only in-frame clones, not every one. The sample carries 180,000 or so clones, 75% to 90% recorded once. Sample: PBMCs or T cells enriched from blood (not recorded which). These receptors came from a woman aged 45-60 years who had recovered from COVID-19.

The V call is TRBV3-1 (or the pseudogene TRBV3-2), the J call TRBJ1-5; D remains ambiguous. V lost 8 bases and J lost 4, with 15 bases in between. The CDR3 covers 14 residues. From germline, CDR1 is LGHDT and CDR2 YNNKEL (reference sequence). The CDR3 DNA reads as TGTGCCAGCGAGGATCGTGGCAGAAATCAGCCCCAGCATTTT. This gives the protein CASEDRGRNQPQHF.

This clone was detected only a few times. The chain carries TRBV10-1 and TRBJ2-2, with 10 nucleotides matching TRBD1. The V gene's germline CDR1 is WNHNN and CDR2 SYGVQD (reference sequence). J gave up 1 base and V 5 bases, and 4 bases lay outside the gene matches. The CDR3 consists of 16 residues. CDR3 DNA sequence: TGCGCCAGCAGTCTGACAGGGGGCCTGAACACCGGGGAGCTGTTTTTT. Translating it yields CASSLTGGLNTGELFF.

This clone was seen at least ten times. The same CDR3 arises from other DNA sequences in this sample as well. CDR3 in DNA: TGTGCCAGTACCCCATGGGGGCAGGGAAATCAGCCCCAGCATTTT. The encoded protein is CASTPWGQGNQPQHF. The rearrangement uses TRBV19 and TRBJ1-5; D is possibly TRBD1 (6 bases). The CDR3 is 15 residues long. Germline V lookup: CDR1 LNHDA, CDR2 SQIVND (reference sequence). Trimming removed 7 bases from V and 4 bases from J, with 17 bases in between.

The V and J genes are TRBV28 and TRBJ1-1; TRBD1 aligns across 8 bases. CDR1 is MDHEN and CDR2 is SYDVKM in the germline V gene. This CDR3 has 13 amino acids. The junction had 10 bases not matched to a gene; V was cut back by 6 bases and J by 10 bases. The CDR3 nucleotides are TGTGCCAGCAGCCCAGGACAGGGTCGTGTAGCTTTCTTT. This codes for CASSPGQGRVAFF. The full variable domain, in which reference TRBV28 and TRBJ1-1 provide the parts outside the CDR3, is DVKVTQSSRYLVKRTGEKVFLECVQDMDHENMFWYRQDPGLGLRLIYFSYDVKMKEKGDIPEGYSVSREKKERFSLILESASTNQTSMYLCASSPGQGRVAFFGQGTRLTVV.

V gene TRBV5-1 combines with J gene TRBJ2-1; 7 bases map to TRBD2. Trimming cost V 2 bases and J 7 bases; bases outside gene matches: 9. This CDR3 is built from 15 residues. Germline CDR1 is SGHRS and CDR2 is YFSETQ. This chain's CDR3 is CASSFLAGVSNEQFF. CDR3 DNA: TGCGCCAGCAGCTTCCTCGCGGGAGTAAGTAATGAGCAGTTCTTC. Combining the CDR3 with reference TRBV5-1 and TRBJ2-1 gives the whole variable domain KAGVTQTPRYLIKTRGQQVTLSCSPISGHRSVSWYQQTPGQGLQFLFEYFSETQRNKGNFPGRFSGRQFSNSRSEMNVSTLELGDSALYLCASSFLAGVSNEQFFGPGTRLTVL.